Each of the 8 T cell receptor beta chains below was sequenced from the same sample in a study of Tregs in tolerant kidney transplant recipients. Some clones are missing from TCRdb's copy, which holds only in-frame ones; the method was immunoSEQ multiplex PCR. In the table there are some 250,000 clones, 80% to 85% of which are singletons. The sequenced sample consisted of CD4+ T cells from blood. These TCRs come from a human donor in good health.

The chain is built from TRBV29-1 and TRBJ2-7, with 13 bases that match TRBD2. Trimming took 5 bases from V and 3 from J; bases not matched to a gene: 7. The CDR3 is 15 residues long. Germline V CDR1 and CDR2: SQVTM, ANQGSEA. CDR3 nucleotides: TGCAGCGTTAGCGGACTAGCGGGAGCGCTCTACGAGCAGTACTTC. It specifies CSVSGLAGALYEQYF.

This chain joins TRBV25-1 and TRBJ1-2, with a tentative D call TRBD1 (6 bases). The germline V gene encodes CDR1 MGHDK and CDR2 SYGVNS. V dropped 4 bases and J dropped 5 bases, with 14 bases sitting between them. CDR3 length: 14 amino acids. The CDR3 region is CASSGPGGAYGYTF. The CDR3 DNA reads TGTGCCAGCAGTGGGCCTGGGGGGGCATATGGCTACACCTTC.

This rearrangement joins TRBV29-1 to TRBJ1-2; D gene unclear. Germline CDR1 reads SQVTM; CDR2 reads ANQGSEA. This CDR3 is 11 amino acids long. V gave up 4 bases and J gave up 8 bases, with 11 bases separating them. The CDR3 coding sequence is TGCAGCGTTGGGCAAGGGAAAGGCTACACCTTC. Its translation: CSVGQGKGYTF.

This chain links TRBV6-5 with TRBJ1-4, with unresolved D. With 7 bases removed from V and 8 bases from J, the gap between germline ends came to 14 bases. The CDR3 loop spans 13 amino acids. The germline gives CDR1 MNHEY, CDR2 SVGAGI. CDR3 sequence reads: CASTARPGEKLFF. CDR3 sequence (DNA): TGTGCCAGCACCGCCCGCCCGGGGGAAAAACTGTTTTTT.

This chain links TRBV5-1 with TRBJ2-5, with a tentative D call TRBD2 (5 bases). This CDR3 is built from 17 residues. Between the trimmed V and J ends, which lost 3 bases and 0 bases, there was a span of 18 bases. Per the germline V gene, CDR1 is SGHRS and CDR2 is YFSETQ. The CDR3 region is CASSSLRTRAHQETQYF. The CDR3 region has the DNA TGCGCCAGCAGCTCGCTCCGAACGAGGGCACACCAAGAGACCCAGTACTTC.

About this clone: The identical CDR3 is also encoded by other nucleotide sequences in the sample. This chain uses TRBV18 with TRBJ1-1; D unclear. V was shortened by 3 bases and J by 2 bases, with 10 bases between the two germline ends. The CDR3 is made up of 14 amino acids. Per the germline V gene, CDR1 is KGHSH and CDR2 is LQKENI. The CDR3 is CASSPLTRNTEAFF. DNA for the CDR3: TGTGCCAGCTCACCGCTAACCAGAAACACTGAAGCTTTCTTT. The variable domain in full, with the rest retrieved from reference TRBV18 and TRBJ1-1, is NAGVMQNPRHLVRRRGQEARLRCSPMKGHSHVYWYRQLPEEGLKFMVYLQKENIIDESGMPKERFSAEFPKEGPSILRIQQVVRGDSAAYFCASSPLTRNTEAFFGQGTRLTVV.

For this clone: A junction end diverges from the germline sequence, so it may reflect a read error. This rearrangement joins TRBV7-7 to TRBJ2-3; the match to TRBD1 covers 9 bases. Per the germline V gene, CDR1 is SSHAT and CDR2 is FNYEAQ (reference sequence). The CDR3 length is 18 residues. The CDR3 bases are TGTGCTAGCAGCTCATTAAAGCCCCGGGACAGGGTAACAGATACGCAGTATTTT. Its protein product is CASSSLKPRDRVTDTQYF. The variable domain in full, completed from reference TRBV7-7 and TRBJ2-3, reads GAGVSQSPRYKVTKRGQDVTLRCDPISSHATLYWYQQALGQGPEFLTYFNYEAQPDKSGLPSDRFSAERPEGSISTLTIQRTEQRDSAMYRCASSSLKPRDRVTDTQYFGPGTRLTVL.

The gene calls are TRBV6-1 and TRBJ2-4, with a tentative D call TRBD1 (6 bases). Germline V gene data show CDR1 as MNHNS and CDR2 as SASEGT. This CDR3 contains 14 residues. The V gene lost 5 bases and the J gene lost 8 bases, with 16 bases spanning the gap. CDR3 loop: CASSIRTVRDIQYF. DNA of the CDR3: TGTGCCAGCAGTATTCGGACAGTTAGGGACATTCAGTACTTC.